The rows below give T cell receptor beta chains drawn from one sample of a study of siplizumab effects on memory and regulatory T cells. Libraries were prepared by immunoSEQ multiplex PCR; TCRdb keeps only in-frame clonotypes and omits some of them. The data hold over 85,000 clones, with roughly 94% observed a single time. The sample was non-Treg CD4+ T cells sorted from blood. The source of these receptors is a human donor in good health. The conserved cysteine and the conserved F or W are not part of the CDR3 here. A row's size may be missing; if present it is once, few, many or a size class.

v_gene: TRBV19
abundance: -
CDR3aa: ASSTTPSGNTQY

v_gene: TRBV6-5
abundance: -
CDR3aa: ASSYLLGGNYGYT

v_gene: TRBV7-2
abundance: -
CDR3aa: ASSLAQTVNSPLH

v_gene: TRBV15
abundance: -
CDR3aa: ATSDEAGANVLT

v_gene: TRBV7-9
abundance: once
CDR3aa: ASSFGPGANTEAF

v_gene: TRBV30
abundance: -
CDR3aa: AWSSGIDYGYT

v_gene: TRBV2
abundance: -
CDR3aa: ASSGNSYEQY

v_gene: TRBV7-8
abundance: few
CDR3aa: ASSTRQNSNQPQH

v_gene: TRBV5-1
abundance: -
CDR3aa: ASSQRASSTDTQY

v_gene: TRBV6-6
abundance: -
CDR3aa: ASSGAAKETQY

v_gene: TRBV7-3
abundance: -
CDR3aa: ASSSTGLETQY

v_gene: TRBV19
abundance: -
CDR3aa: ASSIPGLRGGANVLT

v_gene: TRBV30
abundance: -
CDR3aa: AWSVRGLAGRNEQF

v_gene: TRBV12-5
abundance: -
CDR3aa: ASGSSGTQTQY

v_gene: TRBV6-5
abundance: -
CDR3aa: ATSKVGTGTYEQY

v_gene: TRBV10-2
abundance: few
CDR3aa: ASSETEFNTEAF

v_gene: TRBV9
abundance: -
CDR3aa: ASSARDGSYEQY

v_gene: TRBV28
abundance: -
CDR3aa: ASSSGSSGANVLT

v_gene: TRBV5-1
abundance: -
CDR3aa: ASSTGEVGQPQH

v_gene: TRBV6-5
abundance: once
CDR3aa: ASTRGYGYT

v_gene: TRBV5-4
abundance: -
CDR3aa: ASSLASGNTIY

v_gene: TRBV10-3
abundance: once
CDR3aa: AISSGVRNSPLH

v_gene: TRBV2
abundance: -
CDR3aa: ASSEALIGVVQASSGNTIY

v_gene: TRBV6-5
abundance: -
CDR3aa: ASRSWSTDTQY

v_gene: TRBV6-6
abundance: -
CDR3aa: ASSPDRASQGYT

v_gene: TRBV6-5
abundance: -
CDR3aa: ASRSGLYTGELF

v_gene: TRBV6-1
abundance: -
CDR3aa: ASSGASYNEQF

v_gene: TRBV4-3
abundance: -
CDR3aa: ASSQDSGPSYEQY

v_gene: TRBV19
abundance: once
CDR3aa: ASSVTVGYEQY

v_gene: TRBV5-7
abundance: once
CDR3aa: ASSLRQGFGNTIY

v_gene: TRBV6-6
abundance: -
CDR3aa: ASIQLAGVNGELF

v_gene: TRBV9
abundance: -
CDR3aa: ASSLGGAGGWDFEQY

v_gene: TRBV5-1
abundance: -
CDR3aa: ASSLRTGDTGELF

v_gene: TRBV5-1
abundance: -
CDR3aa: ASSLVGGKTEAF

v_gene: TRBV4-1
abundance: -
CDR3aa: ASSRDMDEQF

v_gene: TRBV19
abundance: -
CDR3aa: ASSITGLNTEAF

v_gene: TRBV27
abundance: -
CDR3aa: ASSQRDFTIGYEQY

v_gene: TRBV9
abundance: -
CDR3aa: ASSVDTGITAFGYT

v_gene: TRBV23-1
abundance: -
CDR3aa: ASSQLQGLATGANVLT

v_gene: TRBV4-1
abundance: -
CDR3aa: ASSRQGTDTQY

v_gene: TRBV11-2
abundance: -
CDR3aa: ASSSYRGTGELF

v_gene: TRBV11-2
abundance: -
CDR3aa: ASRLPGRLYEQY

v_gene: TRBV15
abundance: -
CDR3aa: ATSMGLAGGADTQY

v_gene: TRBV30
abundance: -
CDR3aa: AWSEAVVSYNEQF

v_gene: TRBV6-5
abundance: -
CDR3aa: ASSPLTIGDTQY